This entry concerns a single TCR beta chain. It lacks a known antigen. Base qualities are not at hand, and no much larger clone is one base apart. This record comes from a study of blood T cell repertoires in COVID-19 (dated by TCRdb to the early 2020s). Describing the broader study: Samples from collaborators originated in the United States, Italy and Spain and spanned both the acute and convalescent phases of COVID-19. The samples were drawn from two sources: the first 160 participants of the ongoing ImmuneRACE study, and 1,000 to 1,500 subjects contributed by 6 global collaborators. Sample metadata almost always included a de-identified subject ID, COVID-19 status, age in years and sex. Subjects who had been exposed to COVID-19, were actively infected with it, or had recovered from it provided the deeply sampled blood TCRbeta repertoires that made up the dataset. The repertoires were released in a freely available public database intended as a resource for research on the immune response to SARS-CoV-2. The material from the prospective study consisted of cDNA or gDNA derived from T cells, B-cell-depleted T cells, or PBMCs. Where available, HLA class I and class II types were taken from metadata supplied by the sample provider and were not determined by assay-based typing. Broader findings and caveats from the paper: The amount of clinical and demographic metadata varied by source and participant and was provided uncurated.

Enrolling through a virtual design, the prospective study's participants ranged in age from roughly 18 to 95 years and lived across roughly 23 United States geographic areas. In the prospective study, participants were assigned to cohorts based on the clinical history participants reported in a screening survey and a study questionnaire. Each participant in the prospective study had whole blood, serum and a nasopharyngeal or oropharyngeal swab collected by mobile phlebotomists. Participants in the prospective study had the option to provide additional blood draws and questionnaires over a roughly two-month period. Prospective study blood samples were shipped either frozen or at room temperature before DNA extraction. TCRbeta CDR3 regions were amplified from genomic DNA by means of the immunoSEQ Assay, a bias-controlled multiplex PCR. As for how the authors treated the data: The number of nucleated cells in each sample was estimated by amplification of reference gene primers within the assay. Sequence reads were collapsed and filtered to measure the absolute abundance of every unique TCRbeta CDR3 rearrangement. For each sample, productive Simpson clonality was calculated as the square root of Simpson's diversity index across productive rearrangements. What TCRdb holds here is the immuneACCESS table cut down to in-frame rearrangements. Part of the clones is not present; checked against another copy, under half of the missing clones reflect an unresolved V gene, and the others are unexplained. The DNA was the basis for D and trimming; V, J and clone size are from that table. The sample has about 210,000 clones on record, 70% to 90% of them singletons. Less than 5% of the sample is held by the ten biggest clonotypes.

From the cysteine up to the phenylalanine, the CDR3 has a length of 16 residues. Only the CDR3 DNA stays, 48 bases, in frame from base 1. CDR1 and CDR2 (SGHTA, FQGNSA) derive from the germline V gene. Trimming removed 1 base from V and 0 bases from J, leaving 10 bases between the germline ends. The V gene is TRBV7-2 and the J gene is TRBJ2-1, and TRBD2 may be the D gene, going by 6 matching bases. This clonotype was obtained from a woman aged 40-49 years with acute COVID-19. The source material was PBMCs or T cells enriched from blood (not recorded which). The DNA sequence follows: TGTGCCAGCAGCTTAGGATCCGGGAGCTCCTACAATGAGCAGTTCTTC. Translated, it gives CASSLGSGSSYNEQFF.